The rows below give T cell receptor beta chains drawn from one sample of a study of T-cell memory formation after mild COVID-19. From the 5' RACE reads, TCRdb called clonotypes with MiXCR, one entry per CDR3 protein. The sample lists 350,000 to 500,000 distinct CDR3 sequences; approximately 19% were seen once. Sequenced input: PBMCs or a T cell subset sorted from them (not recorded which). The receptors stem from a young man who had mild COVID-19 (a few samples of this study predate the infection). Cell type and time point are not known. Each CDR3 is given with its conserved first and last residue. Each record gives: clone size, D gene, V gene, J gene, CDR3 DNA, CDR3 protein. D genes are given only for firm matches. Rows may omit the clone size; those that give it use once, few, many or a size class.

size: once; D: TRBD2; V: TRBV5-1; J: TRBJ2-2; DNA: TGCGCCAGCAGCTTGGCCGAGGGGACTAGCGGGCCGAACACCGGGGAGCTGTTTTTT; CDR3: CASSLAEGTSGPNTGELFF
size: few; D: NA; V: TRBV3-1; J: TRBJ1-2; DNA: TGTGCCAGCAGCCAAGTGGTGACTAACTATGGCTACACCTTC; CDR3: CASSQVVTNYGYTF
size: few; D: NA; V: TRBV13; J: TRBJ1-1; DNA: TGTGCCAGCAGGGCTCCTCACAGGGCGGACACTGAAGCTTTCTTT; CDR3: CASRAPHRADTEAFF
size: NA; D: NA; V: TRBV5-8; J: TRBJ2-1; DNA: TGTGCCAGCAGCTTGGGGGATACTGGTGTCAATGAGCAGTTCTTC; CDR3: CASSLGDTGVNEQFF
size: NA; D: NA; V: TRBV28; J: TRBJ2-5; DNA: TGTGCCAGCAGTTTATCGGGGGGCGCAGAGGAGACCCAGTACTTC; CDR3: CASSLSGGAEETQYF
size: NA; D: NA; V: TRBV5-6; J: TRBJ1-1; DNA: TGTGCCAGCAGCTTCTTGGCGGGCACTGAAGCTTTCTTT; CDR3: CASSFLAGTEAFF
size: few; D: TRBD1; V: TRBV18; J: TRBJ1-1; DNA: TGTGCCAGCTCGGATACAGGGGCCAACACTGAAGCTTTCTTT; CDR3: CASSDTGANTEAFF
size: few; D: NA; V: TRBV19; J: TRBJ1-2; DNA: TGTGCCAGTATCGGGTATTCGGGGTATGGCTACACCTTC; CDR3: CASIGYSGYGYTF
size: NA; D: TRBD2; V: TRBV7-2; J: TRBJ2-1; DNA: TGTGCCAGCAGCTTGCTAGCGGGGGGGTTAAGCCACAATGAGCAGTTCTTC; CDR3: CASSLLAGGLSHNEQFF
size: NA; D: NA; V: TRBV7-2; J: TRBJ2-1; DNA: TGTGCCAGCAGCCCCCAGCTTTACGGGCAGTTCTTC; CDR3: CASSPQLYGQFF
size: NA; D: NA; V: TRBV15; J: TRBJ1-2; DNA: TGTGCCACCAGCAGAGGATCCAAGGGGCCATATGGCTACACCTTC; CDR3: CATSRGSKGPYGYTF
size: few; D: NA; V: TRBV7-9; J: TRBJ1-2; DNA: TGTGCCAGCAGCTTAAGAAAGGATGGCTACACCTTC; CDR3: CASSLRKDGYTF
size: NA; D: NA; V: TRBV7-9; J: TRBJ2-5; DNA: TGTGCCAGCAGCTTAGCTCGGACGGGGTCGTACCAAGAGACCCAGTACTTC; CDR3: CASSLARTGSYQETQYF
size: NA; D: NA; V: TRBV7-9; J: TRBJ2-3; DNA: TGTGCCAGCAGCCTCGGGTCCGGGATCACAGATACGCAGTATTTT; CDR3: CASSLGSGITDTQYF
size: few; D: TRBD1; V: TRBV7-2; J: TRBJ2-5; DNA: TGTGCCAGCAGCTTCCCCGGACAGGCTGAGACCCAGTACTTC; CDR3: CASSFPGQAETQYF
size: NA; D: NA; V: TRBV4-3; J: TRBJ1-2; DNA: TGCGCCAGCAGCCAAGATAAGTGGTCTCAGCCCAACTATGGCTACACCTTC; CDR3: CASSQDKWSQPNYGYTF
size: NA; D: TRBD1; V: TRBV28; J: TRBJ1-1; DNA: TGTGCCAGCAGACCCACAGGGGCTGAAGCTTTCTTT; CDR3: CASRPTGAEAFF
size: few; D: TRBD1; V: TRBV7-2; J: TRBJ1-1; DNA: TGTGCCAGCAGCCCCGGGACAGGGGTTCAAGCTTTCTTT; CDR3: CASSPGTGVQAFF
size: few; D: TRBD1; V: TRBV4-2; J: TRBJ1-5; DNA: TGTGCCAGCAGCCAACAGGGGGCTAGCAATCAGCCCCAGCATTTT; CDR3: CASSQQGASNQPQHF
size: few; D: NA; V: TRBV7-2; J: TRBJ2-5; DNA: TGTGCCAGCAGCGCCGCTGCCGAGACCCAGTACTTC; CDR3: CASSAAAETQYF
size: few; D: NA; V: TRBV12-3/TRBV12-4; J: TRBJ2-4; DNA: TGTGCCAGCAGCAGGGGGGCAGGCATTCAGTACTTC; CDR3: CASSRGAGIQYF
size: many; D: NA; V: TRBV7-2; J: TRBJ2-3; DNA: TGTGCCAGCAGCTTAGGGCAGGTCCACACAGATACGCAGTATTTT; CDR3: CASSLGQVHTDTQYF
size: NA; D: TRBD2; V: TRBV7-3; J: TRBJ2-1; DNA: TGTGCCAGCAGCTTCAGCGGGAGTACTCAGCGGCAGTTCTTC; CDR3: CASSFSGSTQRQFF
size: NA; D: TRBD1; V: TRBV7-9; J: TRBJ1-2; DNA: TGTGCCAGCAGCTCCCAAACAGGGGGTTATGGCTACACCTTC; CDR3: CASSSQTGGYGYTF
size: few; D: NA; V: TRBV4-3; J: TRBJ1-2; DNA: TGCGCCAGCAGCCAAGATCGGGGGGGCAGAGGCTACACCTTC; CDR3: CASSQDRGGRGYTF
size: many; D: TRBD2; V: TRBV3-1; J: TRBJ2-2; DNA: TGTGCCAGCAGCCACGGGAGGCTAGCGGTAAACACCGGGGAGCTGTTTTTT; CDR3: CASSHGRLAVNTGELFF
size: many; D: NA; V: TRBV5-1; J: TRBJ2-7; DNA: TGCGCCAGCAGCTCCAGGGAACTCGGCTACGAGCAGTACTTC; CDR3: CASSSRELGYEQYF
size: few; D: NA; V: TRBV12-3/TRBV12-4; J: TRBJ1-2; DNA: TGTGCCAGCAGTTTAGAGGTTTTCTATGGCTACACCTTC; CDR3: CASSLEVFYGYTF
size: NA; D: NA; V: TRBV7-8; J: TRBJ1-3; DNA: TGTGCCAGCAGCTTAGGGGCGACAGCCAGAAGCTCTGGAAACACCATATATTTT; CDR3: CASSLGATARSSGNTIYF
size: NA; D: NA; V: TRBV2; J: TRBJ2-7; DNA: TGTGCCAGCAGTGGAGGCAGGCAGGACTACGAGCAGTACTTC; CDR3: CASSGGRQDYEQYF
size: NA; D: NA; V: TRBV3-1; J: TRBJ2-1; DNA: TGTGCCAGCAGCCAAGGGAGTAGCTACAATGAGCAGTTCTTC; CDR3: CASSQGSSYNEQFF
size: NA; D: NA; V: TRBV29-1; J: TRBJ1-5; DNA: TGCAGCGTTGGGGAAGGGAATAGCAATCAGCCCCAGCATTTT; CDR3: CSVGEGNSNQPQHF
size: few; D: NA; V: TRBV27; J: TRBJ1-4; DNA: TGTGCCAGCAGTTTATTGACGGCAGGTGAAAAACTGTTTTTT; CDR3: CASSLLTAGEKLFF
size: NA; D: NA; V: TRBV4-3; J: TRBJ2-2; DNA: TGCGCCAGCAGCCAGATGAGGGTCCAACAGGGAGCGAACACCGGGGAGCTGTTTTTT; CDR3: CASSQMRVQQGANTGELFF
size: NA; D: NA; V: TRBV5-6; J: TRBJ2-7; DNA: TGTGCCAGCAGCTTTGGGCAGGGTCTACTCGAGCAGTACTTC; CDR3: CASSFGQGLLEQYF
size: NA; D: NA; V: TRBV29-1; J: TRBJ1-2; DNA: TGCAGCGTTGAAGATGGTATAGGCGGCTACACCTTC; CDR3: CSVEDGIGGYTF
size: once; D: NA; V: TRBV6-1; J: TRBJ1-6; DNA: TGTGCCAGCCGGGGGGGGGCTTGGGAGACCCTCCACTTT; CDR3: CASRGGAWETLHF
size: few; D: NA; V: TRBV7-2; J: TRBJ2-2; DNA: TGTGCCAGCAGTATGGCTTTCAACACCGGGGAGCTGTTTTTT; CDR3: CASSMAFNTGELFF
size: NA; D: NA; V: TRBV4-3; J: TRBJ2-7; DNA: TGCGCCAGCAGCCGTCGTCCAGGTTCCTACGAGCAGTACTTC; CDR3: CASSRRPGSYEQYF
size: NA; D: NA; V: TRBV2; J: TRBJ2-3; DNA: TGTGCCAGCAGCGAGAGAGGAGACAGAACCACAGATACGCAGTATTTT; CDR3: CASSERGDRTTDTQYF
size: few; D: NA; V: TRBV12-5; J: TRBJ2-3; DNA: TGTGCTAGTAGAGAGTTCACAGATACGCAGTATTTT; CDR3: CASREFTDTQYF
size: NA; D: TRBD2; V: TRBV12-3/TRBV12-4; J: TRBJ2-5; DNA: TGTGCCAGCAGTTTAGCCGGGACTAGCGGGGAGACCCAGTACTTC; CDR3: CASSLAGTSGETQYF
size: NA; D: NA; V: TRBV11-2; J: TRBJ2-4; DNA: TGTGCCAGCAGCTTAGTCTTAGCCAAAAACATTCAGTACTTC; CDR3: CASSLVLAKNIQYF
size: few; D: NA; V: TRBV19; J: TRBJ2-7; DNA: TGTGCCAGTAGTATAGATAACGGCCCCTACGAGCAGTACTTC; CDR3: CASSIDNGPYEQYF
size: NA; D: TRBD2; V: TRBV4-2; J: TRBJ2-3; DNA: TGTGCCAGCAGCCTGAGACTAGCGGAGGCCACAGATACGCAGTATTTT; CDR3: CASSLRLAEATDTQYF